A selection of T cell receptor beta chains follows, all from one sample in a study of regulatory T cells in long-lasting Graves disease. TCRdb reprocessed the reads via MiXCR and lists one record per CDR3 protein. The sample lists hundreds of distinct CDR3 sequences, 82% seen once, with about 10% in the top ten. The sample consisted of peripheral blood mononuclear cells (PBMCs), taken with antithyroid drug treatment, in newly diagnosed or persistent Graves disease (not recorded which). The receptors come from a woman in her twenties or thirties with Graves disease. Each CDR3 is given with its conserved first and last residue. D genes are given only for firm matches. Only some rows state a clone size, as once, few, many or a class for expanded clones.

CDR3: CASSALGQTYGYTF; DNA: TGTGCCAGCAGCGCGCTGGGACAGACCTATGGCTACACCTTC; size: NA; D: TRBD1; V: TRBV11-2; J: TRBJ1-2
CDR3: CASSSGTEQETQYF; DNA: TGTGCCAGCAGCTCCGGGACAGAACAAGAGACCCAGTACTTC; size: NA; D: TRBD1; V: TRBV5-4; J: TRBJ2-5
CDR3: CASSQDEGLAERGGAQYF; DNA: TGTGCCAGCAGCCAAGATGAGGGCCTAGCGGAAAGAGGGGGAGCGCAGTATTTT; size: NA; D: NA; V: TRBV4-2; J: TRBJ2-3
CDR3: CASKWAPPGGYTF; DNA: TGCGCCAGCAAGTGGGCCCCTCCTGGTGGCTACACCTTC; size: NA; D: NA; V: TRBV23-1; J: TRBJ1-2
CDR3: CASSFEGASFNVLTF; DNA: TGTGCCAGCAGCTTCGAGGGGGCGAGTTTCAACGTCCTGACTTTC; size: NA; D: TRBD1; V: TRBV5-4; J: TRBJ2-6
CDR3: CASSQGGGGGYNEQFF; DNA: TGTGCCAGCAGCCAAGGAGGCGGGGGCGGTTACAATGAGCAGTTCTTC; size: NA; D: NA; V: TRBV14; J: TRBJ2-1
CDR3: CASSLEGGGNEKLFF; DNA: TGTGCCAGCAGCTTAGAAGGGGGCGGTAATGAAAAACTGTTTTTT; size: NA; D: TRBD1; V: TRBV11-2; J: TRBJ1-4
CDR3: CASSSPARVRDYGYTF; DNA: TGTGCCAGCAGCTCCCCAGCCAGGGTAAGGGACTATGGCTACACCTTC; size: NA; D: NA; V: TRBV13; J: TRBJ1-2
CDR3: CASSRFHDMAKNVQYF; DNA: TGTGCCAGCTCACGGTTCCACGACATGGCGAAAAACGTTCAGTACTTC; size: NA; D: NA; V: TRBV18; J: TRBJ2-4
CDR3: CASSFRAPGGHSYEQYF; DNA: TGTGCCAGCAGTTTCCGGGCCCCCGGGGGCCACTCCTACGAGCAGTACTTC; size: NA; D: NA; V: TRBV27; J: TRBJ2-7
CDR3: CASTLQSSGANVLTF; DNA: TGTGCCAGCACCCTACAGAGCTCTGGGGCCAACGTCCTGACTTTC; size: NA; D: NA; V: TRBV4-2; J: TRBJ2-6
CDR3: CSASVHSSYEQYF; DNA: TGCAGTGCTAGCGTCCACAGTTCTTACGAGCAGTACTTC; size: few; D: NA; V: TRBV20-1; J: TRBJ2-7
CDR3: CASIFQPQHF; DNA: TGTGCCAGCATATTTCAGCCCCAGCATTTT; size: NA; D: NA; V: TRBV12-3/TRBV12-4; J: TRBJ1-5